Listed here are 3 T cell receptor beta chains from one sample, sequenced in a study of shared clonotypes between healthy human individuals. In the naive CD8 group, cells lacked CD45RO and were positively selected for CCR7, so terminally differentiated effector memory CD45RA+ cells were left out. Profiled with immunoSEQ multiplex PCR; TCRdb holds only in-frame clones, not every one. The repertoire holds about 2 million clones, with roughly 94% as singletons. Sequenced material: naive CD8+ T cells sorted from blood. These receptors were obtained from a man aged 18 to 29 in good health.

This clone is a singleton in its sample. The genes are TRBV5-1 and TRBJ2-3; no firm D call. The V gene lost 0 bases and the J gene lost 4 bases, with 9 bases spanning the gap. The CDR3 spans 14 residues. Germline values: CDR1 SGHRS, CDR2 YFSETQ. CDR3 protein: CASSLEGLPDTQYF. The CDR3 DNA reads as TGCGCCAGCAGCTTGGAAGGATTACCAGATACGCAGTATTTT.

This chain uses TRBV28 with TRBJ1-1, with D uncertain. The CDR3 runs 15 residues. Trimming took 3 bases from V and 4 from J, leaving 15 bases between them. Germline CDR1 is MDHEN and CDR2 is SYDVKM. The CDR3 is CASSFGYSQTTEAFF. The CDR3, as DNA: TGTGCCAGCAGTTTCGGGTACAGCCAGACCACTGAAGCTTTCTTT. The full variable domain, its missing parts supplied by reference TRBV28 and TRBJ1-1, is DVKVTQSSRYLVKRTGEKVFLECVQDMDHENMFWYRQDPGLGLRLIYFSYDVKMKEKGDIPEGYSVSREKKERFSLILESASTNQTSMYLCASSFGYSQTTEAFFGQGTRLTVV.

CDR3 sequence: CASSLEGAHGYTF. In nucleotides, the CDR3 is TGTGCCAGCAGCTTGGAGGGGGCGCACGGCTACACCTTC. The rearrangement links TRBV5-6 to TRBJ1-2; 7 bases align to TRBD1. Looked up from germline, CDR1 is SGHDT and CDR2 is YYEEEE. The CDR3 sequence is 13 residues long. The trim removed 0 bases at V and 8 bases at J, leaving 4 bases unmatched.